This T cell receptor beta chain appears in the sequencing data of a study of identical twins. Overall study findings and caveats: Memory repertoires showed no such pattern, whereas abundant cord blood beta clonotypes carried fewer insertions.

This clonotype was detected a few times. Its matching antigen is unknown. In TCRdb, the 5' RACE reads were re-called with MiXCR into one record per CDR3 protein. The sample contains 1,800,000 or so distinct CDR3 sequences, around a third of which appear only once. V was shortened by 3 bases and J by 1 base, with 29 bases between the two germline ends. The CDR3 length is 21 residues. Germline CDR1 reads MNHEY; CDR2 reads SVGAGI. The donor group consisted entirely of healthy Caucasians. The specimen sequenced was cord blood. This sequence originates from a newborn girl in good health. The chain joins TRBV6-5 to TRBJ2-3; D may correspond to TRBD1 or TRBD2 (5 bases each). CDR3 sequence (DNA): TGTGCCAGCAGTTATCGGTTTCGTGAGGGGCGGTTGGTATTCGGCACAGATACGCAGTATTTT. It encodes CASSYRFREGRLVFGTDTQYF.